This is a list of T cell receptor beta chains from one sample in a study of control samples from healthy donors and cancer patients. The repertoire was sequenced with immunoSEQ multiplex PCR; TCRdb's copy has only in-frame clones and lacks some. The sample yields fewer than 200,000 clones, 85% to 90% seen once. Sequencing was done on a sample of blood. The receptors here all came from a woman between 50 and 59 years old in good health. Each CDR3 is given with its conserved first and last residue. Each record gives: D gene, clone size, V gene, J gene, CDR3 protein, CDR3 DNA. A D gene is named only where the DNA matches it firmly. Not all rows give a size; the values are once, few, many and, for expanded clones, a class.

NA,NA,TRBV7-3,TRBJ1-1,CASSLYGGNTEAFF,TGTGCCAGCAGCTTATACGGGGGGAACACTGAAGCTTTCTTT
TRBD1,once,TRBV7-2,TRBJ1-3,CASSQDRSQSSGNTIYF,TGTGCCAGCAGCCAGGACAGGTCTCAGAGCTCTGGAAACACCATATATTTT
NA,NA,TRBV29-1,TRBJ1-4,CSATPGATNEKLFF,TGCAGCGCCACTCCAGGGGCGACCAATGAAAAACTGTTTTTT
NA,NA,TRBV4-1,TRBJ1-1,CASSHLILMNTEAFF,TGCGCCAGCAGCCACCTGATCCTTATGAACACTGAAGCTTTCTTT
NA,few,TRBV27,TRBJ2-7,CASSPGRDLGTYEQYF,TGTGCCAGCAGCCCAGGCCGCGACCTGGGGACCTACGAGCAGTACTTC
TRBD1,NA,TRBV7-3,TRBJ1-5,CASSLGTDQPQHF,TGTGCCAGCAGCTTAGGGACAGATCAGCCCCAGCATTTT
TRBD2,NA,TRBV19,TRBJ2-2,CASRRRLAGVNTGELFF,TGTGCCAGTAGGCGGAGACTAGCGGGAGTGAACACCGGGGAGCTGTTTTTT
TRBD1,NA,TRBV10-3,TRBJ1-1,CAISELGQGATEAFF,TGTGCCATCAGTGAGTTAGGACAGGGGGCAACTGAAGCTTTCTTT
NA,NA,TRBV21-1,TRBJ2-2,CASSNGAPGQGNTGELFF,TGTGCCAGCAGCAATGGGGCCCCGGGACAGGGGAACACCGGGGAGCTGTTTTTT
NA,NA,TRBV5-1,TRBJ1-1,CASSLGSANTEAFF,TGCGCCAGCAGCTTGGGGTCAGCAAACACTGAAGCTTTCTTT
TRBD1,once,TRBV7-9,TRBJ1-2,CASSKWDSPIGGYTF,TGTGCCAGCAGCAAATGGGACAGCCCTATCGGGGGCTACACCTTC
NA,NA,TRBV3-1/TRBV3-2,TRBJ1-2,CASSQSVATKGGYTF,TGTGCCAGCAGCCAAAGTGTAGCGACTAAGGGGGGCTACACCTTC
NA,NA,TRBV24-1,TRBJ2-7,CATSDRVDSYEQYF,TGTGCCACCAGTGATCGAGTGGATTCCTACGAGCAGTACTTC
TRBD2,NA,TRBV27,TRBJ2-3,CASRTSGSIDTQYF,TGTGCCAGCAGGACTAGCGGGAGTATAGATACGCAGTATTTT
NA,NA,TRBV7-3,TRBJ2-1,CASPNAGRNYNEQFF,TGTGCCAGCCCCAATGCAGGGAGAAACTACAATGAGCAGTTCTTC
NA,NA,TRBV19,TRBJ2-7,CASSSTGTTYEQYF,TGTGCCAGTTCCTCAACCGGGACCACCTACGAGCAGTACTTC
NA,NA,TRBV3-1/TRBV3-2,TRBJ1-2,CASSQPAEGGGYTF,TGTGCCAGCAGCCAACCCGCGGAGGGGGGCGGCTACACCTTC
TRBD1,NA,TRBV7-2,TRBJ1-5,CASSLGQGRYQPQHF,TGTGCCAGCAGCTTAGGACAGGGACGGTATCAGCCCCAGCATTTT
TRBD1,NA,TRBV18,TRBJ2-2,CASSLGTGNTGELFF,TGTGCCAGCTCACTCGGGACAGGGAACACCGGGGAGCTGTTTTTT
NA,NA,TRBV27,TRBJ1-2,CASGAIQGPGYTF,TGTGCCAGCGGCGCGATCCAGGGTCCTGGCTACACCTTC
NA,NA,TRBV9,TRBJ1-3,CASSDARGSGNTIYF,TGTGCCAGCAGCGACGCCAGGGGTTCTGGAAACACCATATATTTT
TRBD2,once,TRBV7-6,TRBJ2-1,CASSSLASGGANEQFF,TGTGCCAGCAGCTCCCTAGCTAGCGGGGGGGCCAATGAGCAGTTCTTC
NA,NA,TRBV19,TRBJ1-5,CASSLFNQPQHF,TGTGCCAGTAGCTTATTCAATCAGCCCCAGCATTTT
TRBD1,NA,TRBV7-8,TRBJ2-1,CASSLRTGVTYNEQFF,TGTGCCAGCAGCTTAAGGACAGGGGTTACCTACAATGAGCAGTTCTTC
NA,once,TRBV6-5,TRBJ1-6,CASSFGPLHF,TGTGCCAGCAGTTTCGGTCCCCTCCACTTT
NA,NA,TRBV27,TRBJ1-6,CASRVDIILNSPLHF,TGTGCCAGCAGGGTCGACATTATTCTTAATTCACCCCTCCACTTT
TRBD2,NA,TRBV3-1/TRBV3-2,TRBJ2-1,CASSSIAGRSYNEQFF,TGTGCCAGCAGCTCTATAGCGGGCCGCTCCTACAATGAGCAGTTCTTC
NA,NA,TRBV6-5,TRBJ1-1,CASSRTGGDTEAFF,TGTGCCAGCAGCCGCACCGGAGGCGACACTGAAGCTTTCTTT
TRBD1,NA,TRBV28,TRBJ1-5,CASSLQGLNQPQHF,TGTGCCAGCAGCCTACAGGGGTTGAATCAGCCCCAGCATTTT
NA,few,TRBV6-4,TRBJ2-3,CASSDSAGATDTQYF,TGTGCCAGCAGTGACTCGGCAGGGGCCACAGATACGCAGTATTTT
TRBD2,NA,TRBV6-2/TRBV6-3,TRBJ2-2,CASSWPSGGGTGELFF,TGTGCCAGCAGTTGGCCTAGCGGGGGGGGCACCGGGGAGCTGTTTTTT
NA,NA,TRBV14,TRBJ2-3,CASSQGGLHLMQDTQYF,TGTGCCAGCAGCCAGGGGGGACTGCACCTCATGCAGGATACGCAGTATTTT
NA,NA,TRBV10-3,TRBJ2-5,CAISGRERETQYF,TGTGCCATCAGTGGGCGGGAAAGGGAGACCCAGTACTTC
NA,NA,TRBV9,TRBJ2-7,CASSVAPRSDYEQYF,TGTGCCAGCAGCGTAGCCCCCCGTTCGGACTACGAGCAGTACTTC
NA,NA,TRBV29-1,TRBJ1-1,CSVVQSRDRKAFF,TGCAGCGTTGTTCAGTCACGCGACAGAAAGGCTTTCTTT
NA,NA,TRBV6-2/TRBV6-3,TRBJ1-1,CASSYRVVGTEAFF,TGTGCCAGCAGTTACCGGGTTGTGGGGACTGAAGCTTTCTTT
TRBD1,NA,TRBV10-3,TRBJ1-3,CATKADRGGNTIYF,TGTGCCACTAAGGCGGACAGGGGAGGAAACACCATATATTTT
TRBD1,NA,TRBV5-4,TRBJ1-3,CASTALDRDAGNTIYF,TGTGCCAGCACGGCCCTTGACAGGGACGCTGGAAACACCATATATTTT
NA,few,TRBV9,TRBJ2-1,CASSAQPQGFYEQFF,TGTGCCAGCAGCGCCCAACCTCAGGGGTTTTATGAGCAGTTCTTC
TRBD2,NA,TRBV11-2,TRBJ2-3,CASSFQRGGRTDTQYF,TGTGCCAGCAGCTTTCAGCGGGGGGGCCGCACAGATACGCAGTATTTT
NA,NA,TRBV25-1,TRBJ1-2,CASNDLGGYTF,TGTGCCAGCAACGATCTAGGTGGCTACACCTTC
TRBD2,NA,TRBV24-1,TRBJ2-1,CATSDGATSGRILQFF,TGTGCCACCAGTGATGGGGCGACTAGCGGGAGAATTTTGCAGTTCTTC
NA,NA,TRBV2,TRBJ2-2,CASGGFGNTGELFF,TGTGCCAGCGGAGGGTTCGGGAATACCGGGGAGCTGTTTTTT
TRBD2,once,TRBV30,TRBJ2-5,CAWSVQAGGETQYF,TGTGCCTGGAGTGTTCAAGCGGGAGGAGAGACCCAGTACTTC
TRBD1,NA,TRBV19,TRBJ1-6,CASSPTPGGYSPLHF,TGTGCCAGTAGTCCGACCCCAGGGGGCTATTCACCCCTCCACTTT
NA,NA,TRBV6-5,TRBJ1-5,CASSPDSHNQPQHF,TGTGCCAGCAGCCCCGACAGCCACAATCAGCCCCAGCATTTT
NA,NA,TRBV5-4,TRBJ1-4,CASSDWTNEKLFF,TGTGCCAGCAGCGACTGGACCAATGAAAAACTGTTTTTT
TRBD1,NA,TRBV5-4,TRBJ2-3,CASSLGQGRTDTQYF,TGTGCCAGCAGCTTGGGACAGGGCCGGACAGATACGCAGTATTTT
NA,NA,TRBV28,TRBJ2-1,CATRAGTYNEQFF,TGTGCCACCAGGGCTGGAACCTACAATGAGCAGTTCTTC
NA,NA,TRBV7-2,TRBJ1-5,CASSLIPSNQPQHF,TGTGCCAGCAGCTTAATTCCTAGCAATCAGCCCCAGCATTTT
NA,NA,TRBV5-4,TRBJ2-2,CASSFRDIGYEELFF,TGTGCCAGCAGCTTTCGGGACATTGGATATGAGGAGCTGTTTTTT
NA,NA,TRBV6-5,TRBJ1-1,CASTGSSGTEAFF,TGTGCCAGCACTGGATCCAGTGGGACTGAAGCTTTCTTT
NA,NA,TRBV7-8,TRBJ1-2,CASSLNMGLRGYTF,TGTGCCAGCAGCTTAAATATGGGGTTGCGCGGCTACACCTTC
TRBD1,NA,TRBV10-3,TRBJ1-1,CAISERTGRNTEAFF,TGTGCCATCAGTGAGAGGACAGGGCGAAACACTGAAGCTTTCTTT
NA,NA,TRBV11-2,TRBJ1-5,CASSSIGTGNQPQHF,TGTGCCAGCAGCTCTATTGGCACCGGCAATCAGCCCCAGCATTTT
NA,NA,TRBV7-9,TRBJ2-4,CASSLVDQFESKNIQYF,TGTGCCAGCAGCTTAGTTGATCAATTTGAGTCCAAAAACATTCAGTACTTC
NA,few,TRBV27,TRBJ1-5,CASRARVNQPQHF,TGTGCCAGCAGGGCAAGGGTCAATCAGCCCCAGCATTTT